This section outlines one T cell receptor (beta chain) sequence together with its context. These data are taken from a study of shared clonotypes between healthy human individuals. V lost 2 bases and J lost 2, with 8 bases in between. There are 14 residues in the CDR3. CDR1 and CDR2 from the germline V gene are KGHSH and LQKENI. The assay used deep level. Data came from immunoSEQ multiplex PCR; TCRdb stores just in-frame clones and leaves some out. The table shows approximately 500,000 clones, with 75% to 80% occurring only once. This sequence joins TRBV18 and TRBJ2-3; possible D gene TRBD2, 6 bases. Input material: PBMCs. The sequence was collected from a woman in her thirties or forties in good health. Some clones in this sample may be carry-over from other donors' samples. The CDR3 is CASSPASDTDTQYF. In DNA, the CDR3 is TGTGCCAGCTCACCAGCTAGCGACACAGATACGCAGTATTTT.